A single sample gave rise to the 27 T cell receptor beta chains below, sequenced in a study of OX40 agonist ivuxolimab in advanced cancers. Profiled with immunoSEQ multiplex PCR; TCRdb holds only in-frame clones, not every one. The sample consists of tens of thousands of clones, 88% of them appearing once. The source material was CD4+ or CD8+ T cells sorted from blood, sampled in a trial of the OX40 agonist ivuxolimab. Receptors originate from an adult with an advanced solid tumor such as melanoma, head and neck, liver or kidney cancer.

This clone has a handful of counts. J is TRBJ2-2 and V is TRBV28; 13 nucleotides agree with TRBD2. Unmatched junction bases numbered 4, after V lost 0 bases and J lost 6 bases. Germline V gene lookup returns CDR1 MDHEN and CDR2 SYDVKM. The CDR3 consists of 17 residues. As DNA, the CDR3 is TGTGCCAGCAGTTTATGGCGACTAGCGGGGGGACCCGGGGAGCTGTTTTTT. As protein: CASSLWRLAGGPGELFF.

The rearrangement joins TRBV14 to TRBJ2-7, with D perhaps matching TRBD1 or TRBD2 (6 bases each). With 1 base removed from V and 3 bases from J, the gap between germline ends came to 16 bases. The CDR3 runs to 16 residues. Germline CDR1 is SGHDN and CDR2 is FVKESK. The CDR3 DNA reads TGTGCCAGCAGCCAAGCCTCATGGAGGGGGGACTACGAGCAGTACTTC. Protein: CASSQASWRGDYEQYF. The full variable domain, with the rest looked up from reference TRBV14 and TRBJ2-7, is EAGVTQFPSHSVIEKGQTVTLRCDPISGHDNLYWYRRVMGKEIKFLLHFVKESKQDESGMPNNRFLAERTGGTYSTLKVQPAELEDSGVYFCASSQASWRGDYEQYFGPGTRLTVT.

This rearrangement joins TRBV10-1 to TRBJ2-1, with TRBD2 as a possible D gene (6 bases). Per the germline V gene, CDR1 is WNHNN and CDR2 is SYGVQD (reference sequence). V was cut by 5 bases and J by 0 bases, with 8 bases left in between. The CDR3 runs 14 residues. The CDR3 sequence is CASSSGYSYNEQFF. The CDR3 region has the DNA TGCGCCAGCAGTAGCGGGTACTCCTACAATGAGCAGTTCTTC.

The rearrangement joins TRBV5-4 to TRBJ2-5; D is possibly TRBD2 (6 bases). The CDR3 covers 18 residues. The ends were cut back, 4 bases at V and 2 bases at J, with 24 bases in the middle. The V gene's germline CDR1 is SGHNT and CDR2 YYREEE (reference sequence). As DNA, the CDR3 is TGTGCCAGCAGCAAACCGGGACTTCGCACGAATCTTCAAGAGACCCAGTACTTC. It translates to CASSKPGLRTNLQETQYF.

The J gene is TRBJ2-1, the V gene TRBV11-2; D call uncertain. V lost 0 bases to trimming and J lost 4 bases, with 10 bases between them. CDR1 and CDR2 (germline): SGHAT, FQNNGV. The CDR3 has 15 residues. The CDR3 nucleotides read TGTGCCAGCAGCTTAGATCTTGGAGAGTACAATGAGCAGTTCTTC. It yields the protein CASSLDLGEYNEQFF.

This clone was found a few times. V and J are TRBV18 and TRBJ2-1; 9 positions match TRBD1. Germline lookup yields CDR1 KGHSH and CDR2 LQKENI. V gave up 0 bases and J gave up 5 bases; unmatched junction bases: 8. CDR3 length equals 17 residues. The CDR3 region is CASSPPFGQGRHNEQFF. CDR3 nucleotides: TGTGCCAGCTCACCACCTTTCGGACAGGGGAGACACAATGAGCAGTTCTTC.

The chain has TRBV28 and TRBJ2-7; no reliable D call. Germline loops: CDR1 MDHEN, CDR2 SYDVKM. V was trimmed by 2 bases and J by 7 bases, leaving 9 bases between them. This CDR3 is built from 12 residues. The CDR3 spells CASSLHAREQYF. In nucleotides, the CDR3 is TGTGCCAGCAGTTTACACGCTCGGGAGCAGTACTTC.

This chain uses TRBV10-1 with TRBJ2-7; D uncertain. Germline CDR1 reads WNHNN; CDR2 reads SYGVQD (reference sequence). This CDR3 is built from 15 residues. Trimming took 2 bases from V and 2 from J, leaving 13 bases between them. CDR3 in DNA: TGCGCCAGCAGTGAGCCCCCGGTAGGAACCTACGAGCAGTACTTC. The encoded protein is CASSEPPVGTYEQYF.

The chain uses TRBV7-9 and TRBJ2-3; D is perhaps TRBD2 (5 bases). Germline V gene sequence: CDR1 SEHNR, CDR2 FQNEAQ (reference sequence). The CDR3 length is 14 residues. V lost 4 bases to trimming and J lost 2 bases, with 10 bases between them. The CDR3 DNA sequence: TGTGCCAGCAGCTCAGGACTCGCCACAGATACGCAGTATTTT. Amino acid sequence: CASSSGLATDTQYF.

This chain links TRBV11-3 with TRBJ2-1, with TRBD2 identical over 7 bases. The germline V gene has CDR1 SGHNT and CDR2 YENEEA. CDR3 length: 16 residues. Trimming removed 5 bases from V and 2 bases from J; junction bases left unmatched: 9. CDR3 DNA: TGTGCCAGCAGCCTTGGGGCGGGAGCTCCCTACAATGAGCAGTTCTTC. Translation: CASSLGAGAPYNEQFF.

In this sample, this clone turned up once. V is TRBV2 and J is TRBJ2-7; either TRBD1 or TRBD2 may supply D (6 bases each). CDR1 SNHLY and CDR2 FYNNEI come from the germline V gene. The V end lost 3 bases, the J end lost 2 bases, and 14 bases lay between the germline ends. There are 15 residues in the CDR3. As DNA, the CDR3 is TGTGCCAGCAGTGATCACGCGGGGACAACCTACGAGCAGTACTTC. Translating gives CASSDHAGTTYEQYF.

The gene calls are TRBV7-2 and TRBJ2-7; D is tentatively TRBD1 or TRBD2 (6 bases each). Trimming cost V 1 base and J 1 base, with 11 bases left between them. Germline CDR1 reads SGHTA; CDR2 reads FQGNSA. This CDR3 is 15 amino acids long. The CDR3 DNA is TGTGCCAGCAGCTTAGATGGGGGGCCATCCTACGAGCAGTACTTC. Translating it yields CASSLDGGPSYEQYF.

This chain uses TRBV6-6 with TRBJ2-4; D is possibly TRBD2 (5 bases). Between the trimmed V and J ends, which lost 2 bases and 2 bases, there was a span of 7 bases. Germline CDR1 is MNHNY and CDR2 is SVGAGI (reference sequence). The CDR3 covers 14 residues. As DNA, the CDR3 is TGTGCCAGCAGTTACGACTATCCCAAAAACATTCAGTACTTC. Residues: CASSYDYPKNIQYF.

The chain recombines TRBV5-1 with TRBJ1-1; 7 nucleotides match TRBD1. Trimming cost V 3 bases and J 1 base; bases outside gene matches: 3. The CDR3 totals 14 residues. Germline loops: CDR1 SGHRS, CDR2 YFSETQ. DNA of the CDR3: TGCGCCAGCAGCTACGACAGGGCGAACACTGAAGCTTTCTTT. Its translation is CASSYDRANTEAFF.

J is TRBJ2-7 and V is TRBV4-1, with TRBD1 matching 7 bases. J gave up 7 bases and V 5 bases, and 14 bases lay outside the gene matches. CDR1 is MGHRA, CDR2 YSYEKL, per germline. This CDR3 comprises 15 residues. The CDR3 spells CASSSQTGALGEQYF. The CDR3 nucleotides are TGCGCCAGCAGCTCGCAAACAGGGGCCCTCGGAGAGCAGTACTTC.

In this sample, this clone turned up a few times. The chain joins TRBV11-3 to TRBJ1-4; the D is unclear. Germline V gene data show CDR1 as SGHNT and CDR2 as YENEEA. Trimming removed 3 bases at V and 0 bases at J, with 2 bases between. The length of the CDR3 is 13 residues. Written as DNA, the CDR3 is TGTGCCAGCAGCTTTACAACTAATGAAAAACTGTTTTTT. The encoded protein is CASSFTTNEKLFF.

The rearrangement joins TRBV4-2 to TRBJ2-7; 9 bases map to TRBD1. The V segment lost 0 bases and the J segment 3 bases; nucleotides outside the gene matches: 3. The CDR3 contains 15 residues. Germline values: CDR1 LGHNA, CDR2 YNFKEQ. The CDR3 sequence: CASSQEGTGSYEQYF. DNA for the CDR3: TGTGCCAGCAGCCAAGAGGGGACAGGGAGCTACGAGCAGTACTTC.

The genes are TRBV7-7 and TRBJ2-2; D is unresolved. With 5 bases removed from V and 7 bases from J, the gap between germline ends came to 11 bases. Per germline, CDR1 SSHAT and CDR2 FNYEAQ (reference sequence). CDR3 length equals 13 residues. The DNA of the CDR3 is TGTGCCAGCAGCAGAACGGTCGGCGGGGAGCTGTTTTTT. Protein: CASSRTVGGELFF.

This chain connects TRBV7-7 to TRBJ2-6; D gene unclear. Trimming took off 0 bases at V and 3 bases at J, with 3 bases between the two ends. Germline values: CDR1 SSHAT, CDR2 FNYEAQ (reference sequence). CDR3 length: 14 residues. CDR3 in amino acids: CASSLAVGANVLTF. The CDR3 nucleotides read TGTGCCAGCAGCTTAGCGGTTGGGGCCAACGTCCTGACTTTC.

The chain links TRBV5-4 to TRBJ2-1, with D perhaps matching TRBD1 (10 bases). The germline gives CDR1 SGHNT, CDR2 YYREEE (reference sequence). CDR3 length equals 18 residues. Trimming removed 10 bases at V and 0 bases at J, with 26 bases between. The CDR3 sequence: CAGWTGGASGASYNEQFF. For the CDR3, the DNA is TGTGCCGGATGGACAGGGGGTGCTAGCGGGGCCTCCTACAATGAGCAGTTCTTC.

The chain is built from TRBV9 and TRBJ2-7; 8 nucleotides align to TRBD1. This CDR3 region has 15 residues. J gave up 3 bases and V 4 bases, and 9 bases lay outside the gene matches. Germline V gene data show CDR1 as SGDLS and CDR2 as YYNGEE. CDR3 loop: CASSSHGTGVYEQYF. CDR3 nucleotide sequence: TGTGCCAGCAGCTCGCACGGGACAGGTGTCTACGAGCAGTACTTC.

This clone was detected only once. The CDR3 nucleotides are TGTGCCAGCAGCTTACTACTAGCTTCCAGGGAGACCCAGTACTTC. Encoded protein: CASSLLLASRETQYF. The chain is built from TRBV7-2 and TRBJ2-5; D may be TRBD2 (6 bases). V lost 2 bases and J lost 5, with 15 bases in between. CDR1 SGHTA and CDR2 FQGNSA come from the germline V gene. This CDR3 has 15 amino acids.

The chain employs TRBV4-1 and TRBJ2-3; 8 bases are a match to TRBD2. The CDR3 has 15 residues. The germline CDR1 and CDR2 sequences are MGHRA and YSYEKL. J lost 0 bases, V lost 1 base, and 0 bases had no gene match. CDR3 sequence (DNA): TGCGCCAGCAGCCAAGCGGGAGGGAGCACAGATACGCAGTATTTT. This gives the protein CASSQAGGSTDTQYF.

J is TRBJ2-4 and V is TRBV5-1; D unclear. The CDR3 length is 14 residues. V lost 0 bases, J lost 1 base, and 5 bases lay in between. Germline V gene sequence: CDR1 SGHRS, CDR2 YFSETQ. This chain's CDR3 is CASSLASAKNIQYF. CDR3 coding DNA: TGCGCCAGCAGCTTGGCCTCCGCCAAAAACATTCAGTACTTC.

In its sample, this clone was seen once. The chain carries TRBV5-1 and TRBJ1-4; 7 positions match TRBD1. The CDR3 extends over 16 amino acids. Germline V gene data show CDR1 as SGHRS and CDR2 as YFSETQ. The V segment lost 2 bases and the J segment 4 bases; nucleotides outside the gene matches: 8. CDR3 sequence: CASSLGQAPRNEKLFF. In DNA, the CDR3 is TGCGCCAGCAGCTTAGGACAGGCCCCTCGTAATGAAAAACTGTTTTTT.

The chain links TRBV11-3 to TRBJ2-1; 10 nucleotides match TRBD2. J was trimmed by 16 bases and V by 1 base; bases with no gene match: 13. Germline CDR1 reads SGHNT; CDR2 reads YENEEA. The length of the CDR3 is 15 residues. CDR3 residues: CASSLGLAGAGDEFF. The CDR3 DNA sequence: TGTGCCAGCAGCTTAGGGCTAGCGGGAGCGGGTGATGAATTCTTC.

The chain recombines TRBV4-1 with TRBJ1-1; maybe TRBD1 (5 bases). V dropped 4 bases and J dropped 6 bases, with 21 bases sitting between them. The CDR3 totals 16 residues. Germline CDR1 MGHRA, CDR2 YSYEKL. Written as DNA, the CDR3 is TGCGCCAGCAGCCTCCGAGCGGGGGGTGATAACGCTGAAGCTTTCTTT. Its protein product is CASSLRAGGDNAEAFF.